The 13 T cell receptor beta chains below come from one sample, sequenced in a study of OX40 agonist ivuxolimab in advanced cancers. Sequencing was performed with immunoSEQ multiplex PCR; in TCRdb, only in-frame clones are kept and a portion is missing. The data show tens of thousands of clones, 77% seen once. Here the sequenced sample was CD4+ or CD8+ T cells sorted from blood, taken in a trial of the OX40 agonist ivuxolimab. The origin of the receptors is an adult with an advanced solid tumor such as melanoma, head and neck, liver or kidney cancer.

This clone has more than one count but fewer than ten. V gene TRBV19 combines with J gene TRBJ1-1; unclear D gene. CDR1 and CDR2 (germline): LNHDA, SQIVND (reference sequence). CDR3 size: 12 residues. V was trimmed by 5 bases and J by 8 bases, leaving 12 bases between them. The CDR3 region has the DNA TGTGCCAGTAGTTTAACACTGAACGAAGCTTTCTTT. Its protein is CASSLTLNEAFF.

The CDR3 nucleotides read TGTGCCAGTAATAGAGGGGGAAGCACCGGGGAGCTGTTTTTT. Its translation: CASNRGGSTGELFF. The rearrangement joins TRBV19 to TRBJ2-2, with D maybe TRBD1 (6 bases). Per the germline V gene, CDR1 is LNHDA and CDR2 is SQIVND (reference sequence). Trimming left V 7 bases short and J 4 bases short, with 13 bases between. This CDR3 has 14 residues.

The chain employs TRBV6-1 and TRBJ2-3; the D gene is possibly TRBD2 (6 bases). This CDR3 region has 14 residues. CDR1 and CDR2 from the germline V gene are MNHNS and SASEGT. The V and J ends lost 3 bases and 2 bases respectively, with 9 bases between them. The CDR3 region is CASSDLGLTDTQYF. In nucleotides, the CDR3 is TGTGCCAGCAGTGATTTGGGACTCACAGATACGCAGTATTTT.

CDR3 sequence reads: CASSVVASGGIREQFF. For the CDR3, the DNA is TGTGCCAGCAGCGTAGTTGCTAGCGGGGGGATCCGGGAGCAGTTCTTC. This chain connects TRBV9 to TRBJ2-1; 11 bases fit TRBD2. Germline V gives CDR1 SGDLS, CDR2 YYNGEE. Trimming took 0 bases from V and 10 from J; bases not matched to a gene: 9. The CDR3 is made up of 16 amino acids.

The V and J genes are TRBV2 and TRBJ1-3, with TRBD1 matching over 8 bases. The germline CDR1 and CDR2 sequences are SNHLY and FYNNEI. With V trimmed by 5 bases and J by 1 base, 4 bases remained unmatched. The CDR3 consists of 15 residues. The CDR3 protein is CASSPTGGSGNTIYF. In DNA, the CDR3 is TGTGCCAGCAGTCCCACAGGGGGTTCTGGAAACACCATATATTTT.

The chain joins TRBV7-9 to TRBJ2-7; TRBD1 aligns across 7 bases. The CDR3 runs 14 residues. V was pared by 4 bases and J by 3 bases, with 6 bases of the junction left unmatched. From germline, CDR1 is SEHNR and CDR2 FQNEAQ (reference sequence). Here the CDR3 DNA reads TGTGCCAGCAGCTCGACAGGGAAAGTCTACGAGCAGTACTTC. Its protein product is CASSSTGKVYEQYF.

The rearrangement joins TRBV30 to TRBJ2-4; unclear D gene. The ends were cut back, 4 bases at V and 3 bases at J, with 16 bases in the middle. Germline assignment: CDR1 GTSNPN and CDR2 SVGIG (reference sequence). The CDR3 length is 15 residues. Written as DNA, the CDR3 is TGTGCCTGGAAGAAGGAGAGGTTGGGCAAAAACATTCAGTACTTC. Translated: CAWKKERLGKNIQYF.

CDR3 nucleotide sequence: TGCAGCGTTGTCGCTGGACTAGCGGGGGGCTATTACGAGCAGTACTTC. Its translation: CSVVAGLAGGYYEQYF. The chain is built from TRBV29-1 and TRBJ2-7; 14 bases agree with TRBD2. The CDR3 covers 16 residues. Germline assignment: CDR1 SQVTM and CDR2 ANQGSEA. The V segment lost 4 bases and the J segment 4 bases; nucleotides outside the gene matches: 9.

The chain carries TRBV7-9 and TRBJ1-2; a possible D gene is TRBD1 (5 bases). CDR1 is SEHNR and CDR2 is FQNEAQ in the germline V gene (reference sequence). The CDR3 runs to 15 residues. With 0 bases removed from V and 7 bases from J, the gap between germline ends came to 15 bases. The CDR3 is CASSLALGTDGGYTF. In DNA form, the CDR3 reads TGTGCCAGCAGCTTAGCGTTGGGGACCGATGGTGGCTACACCTTC.

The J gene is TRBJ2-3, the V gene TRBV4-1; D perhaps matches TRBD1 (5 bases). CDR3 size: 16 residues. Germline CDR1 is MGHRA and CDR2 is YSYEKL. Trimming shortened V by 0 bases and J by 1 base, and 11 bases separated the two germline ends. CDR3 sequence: CASSQDQGVRTDTQYF. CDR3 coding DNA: TGCGCCAGCAGCCAAGATCAAGGGGTGCGCACAGATACGCAGTATTTT.

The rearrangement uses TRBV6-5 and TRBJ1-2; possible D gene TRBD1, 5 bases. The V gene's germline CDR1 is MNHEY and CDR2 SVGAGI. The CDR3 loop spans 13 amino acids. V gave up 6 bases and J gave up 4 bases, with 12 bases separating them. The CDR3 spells CASSPLGGYGYTF. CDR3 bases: TGTGCCAGCAGCCCATTGGGGGGCTATGGCTACACCTTC.

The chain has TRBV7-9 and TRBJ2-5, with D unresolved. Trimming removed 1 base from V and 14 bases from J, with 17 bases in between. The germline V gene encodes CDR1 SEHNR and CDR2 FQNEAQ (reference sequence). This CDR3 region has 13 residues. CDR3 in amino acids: CASSLGRSREKYF. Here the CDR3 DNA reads TGTGCCAGCAGCTTAGGACGGTCAAGAGAGAAATACTTC.

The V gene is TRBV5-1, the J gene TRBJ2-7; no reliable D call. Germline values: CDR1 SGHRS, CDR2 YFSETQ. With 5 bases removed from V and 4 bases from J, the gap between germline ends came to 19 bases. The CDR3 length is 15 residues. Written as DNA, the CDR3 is TGCGCCAGCAGGCTCCGCCCCTCGAGTCTTTACGAGCAGTACTTC. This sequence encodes CASRLRPSSLYEQYF. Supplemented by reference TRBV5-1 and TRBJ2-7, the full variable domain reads KAGVTQTPRYLIKTRGQQVTLSCSPISGHRSVSWYQQTPGQGLQFLFEYFSETQRNKGNFPGRFSGRQFSNSRSEMNVSTLELGDSALYLCASRLRPSSLYEQYFGPGTRLTVT.